This is a list of T cell receptor beta chains from one sample in a study of shared clonotypes between healthy human individuals. Assay: immunoSEQ multiplex PCR; the TCRdb copy retains only in-frame clones and omits some. The sample lists 600,000 to 750,000 clones, about nine tenths occurring once. Sequencing was done on a sample of memory CD8+ T cells from PBMCs. The receptors here all came from a man aged 18 to 30 in good health. Some clones in this sample may be carry-over from other donors' samples. CDR3s include the opening cysteine and the closing phenylalanine or tryptophan. Fields, in order: CDR3 protein, CDR3 DNA, D gene, clone size, J gene, V gene. A D gene is named only where the DNA matches it firmly. Clone sizes are given selectively: once, few, many, or a class where the clone is expanded.

CDR3aa: CASSSGASSYNEQFF; CDR3nt: TGTGCCAGCAGCTCCGGAGCGAGCTCCTACAATGAGCAGTTCTTC; d_gene: NA; abundance: NA; j_gene: TRBJ2-1; v_gene: TRBV7-6
CDR3aa: CASRFRDREDQPQHF; CDR3nt: TGTGCCAGCAGATTCCGGGACAGGGAAGATCAGCCCCAGCATTTT; d_gene: TRBD1; abundance: NA; j_gene: TRBJ1-5; v_gene: TRBV7-9
CDR3aa: CASSIRGGQGVGSNQPQHF; CDR3nt: TGTGCCAGCAGTATTCGGGGGGGACAGGGGGTTGGTAGCAATCAGCCCCAGCATTTT; d_gene: TRBD1; abundance: NA; j_gene: TRBJ1-5; v_gene: TRBV27
CDR3aa: CASSLGSNTEAFF; CDR3nt: TGCGCCAGCAGCTTGGGTTCGAACACTGAAGCTTTCTTT; d_gene: NA; abundance: NA; j_gene: TRBJ1-1; v_gene: TRBV5-1
CDR3aa: CASSVSGRWTGELFF; CDR3nt: TGTGCCAGCAGTGTTAGCGGGAGATGGACCGGGGAGCTGTTTTTT; d_gene: TRBD2; abundance: NA; j_gene: TRBJ2-2; v_gene: TRBV9
CDR3aa: CASGVVLMGGNTGELFF; CDR3nt: TGTGCCAGCGGGGTAGTTCTCATGGGCGGCAACACCGGGGAGCTGTTTTTT; d_gene: NA; abundance: NA; j_gene: TRBJ2-2; v_gene: TRBV7-2
CDR3aa: CASSSLSGNTIYF; CDR3nt: TGTGCCAGCAGTTCACTCTCTGGAAACACCATATATTTT; d_gene: NA; abundance: NA; j_gene: TRBJ1-3; v_gene: TRBV28
CDR3aa: CASSLEADTYNEQFF; CDR3nt: TGTGCCAGCAGCTTGGAGGCGGATACCTACAATGAGCAGTTCTTC; d_gene: NA; abundance: NA; j_gene: TRBJ2-1; v_gene: TRBV5-6
CDR3aa: CASRGGRAGNEQFF; CDR3nt: TGTGCCAGCCGAGGGGGGAGGGCGGGCAATGAGCAGTTCTTC; d_gene: NA; abundance: NA; j_gene: TRBJ2-1; v_gene: TRBV5-4
CDR3aa: CASSGIRVDEQYF; CDR3nt: TGTGCCAGCAGCGGAATTCGGGTCGACGAGCAGTACTTC; d_gene: NA; abundance: NA; j_gene: TRBJ2-7; v_gene: TRBV7-9
CDR3aa: CASSYAPPGLVHNEQFF; CDR3nt: TGTGCCAGCAGCTACGCCCCCCCGGGACTCGTACACAATGAGCAGTTCTTC; d_gene: NA; abundance: NA; j_gene: TRBJ2-1; v_gene: TRBV11-1
CDR3aa: CASSLPANTEAFF; CDR3nt: TGTGCCAGCAGTTTACCAGCGAACACTGAAGCTTTCTTT; d_gene: NA; abundance: NA; j_gene: TRBJ1-1; v_gene: TRBV28
CDR3aa: CASSLGQGAEQYF; CDR3nt: TGTGCCAGCAGTTTAGGGCAGGGGGCCGAGCAGTACTTC; d_gene: TRBD1; abundance: once; j_gene: TRBJ2-7; v_gene: TRBV27
CDR3aa: CASSVEGRGGEQFF; CDR3nt: TGTGCCAGCAGCGTAGAGGGCAGGGGCGGCGAGCAGTTCTTC; d_gene: NA; abundance: NA; j_gene: TRBJ2-1; v_gene: TRBV9
CDR3aa: CASILGQGLTYEQYF; CDR3nt: TGTGCCAGCATCTTGGGACAGGGCTTAACCTACGAGCAGTACTTC; d_gene: TRBD1; abundance: NA; j_gene: TRBJ2-7; v_gene: TRBV28
CDR3aa: CASSVGQGIGELFF; CDR3nt: TGTGCCAGCAGCGTAGGACAGGGGATCGGGGAGCTGTTTTTT; d_gene: TRBD1; abundance: NA; j_gene: TRBJ2-2; v_gene: TRBV9
CDR3aa: CASRDTGTPTTNEKLFF; CDR3nt: TGTGCCAGCAGAGATACCGGGACACCTACAACTAATGAAAAACTGTTTTTT; d_gene: NA; abundance: NA; j_gene: TRBJ1-4; v_gene: TRBV2
CDR3aa: CASSPNRGSATTDTQYF; CDR3nt: TGCGCCAGCAGTCCAAATCGGGGCTCGGCTACCACAGATACGCAGTATTTT; d_gene: NA; abundance: NA; j_gene: TRBJ2-3; v_gene: TRBV23-1
CDR3aa: CATRKGGNEKLFF; CDR3nt: TGTGCCACCAGGAAAGGGGGTAATGAAAAACTGTTTTTT; d_gene: NA; abundance: NA; j_gene: TRBJ1-4; v_gene: TRBV15
CDR3aa: CASSLGLSNEQFF; CDR3nt: TGTGCCAGCAGCTTGGGACTCTCGAATGAGCAGTTCTTC; d_gene: NA; abundance: NA; j_gene: TRBJ2-1; v_gene: TRBV5-4
CDR3aa: CASSTRTGATEAFF; CDR3nt: TGTGCCAGCAGTACCAGAACAGGGGCCACTGAAGCTTTCTTT; d_gene: TRBD1; abundance: few; j_gene: TRBJ1-1; v_gene: TRBV6-5
CDR3aa: CASSPEVATNEKLFF; CDR3nt: TGTGCCAGCTCACCAGAGGTAGCAACTAATGAAAAACTGTTTTTT; d_gene: NA; abundance: once; j_gene: TRBJ1-4; v_gene: TRBV18
CDR3aa: CASSFSLTYEQYF; CDR3nt: TGTGCCAGCAGTTTTAGCCTTACCTACGAGCAGTACTTC; d_gene: NA; abundance: NA; j_gene: TRBJ2-7; v_gene: TRBV27
CDR3aa: CAWSEDTEAFF; CDR3nt: TGTGCCTGGAGTGAGGACACTGAAGCTTTCTTT; d_gene: NA; abundance: few; j_gene: TRBJ1-1; v_gene: TRBV30
CDR3aa: CASSLAQGAVGTEAFF; CDR3nt: TGCGCCAGCAGCTTGGCCCAGGGGGCAGTGGGGACTGAAGCTTTCTTT; d_gene: TRBD1; abundance: NA; j_gene: TRBJ1-1; v_gene: TRBV5-1
CDR3aa: CASSPGPPSSYNEQFF; CDR3nt: TGTGCCAGCAGCCCTGGGCCGCCCAGTTCCTACAATGAGCAGTTCTTC; d_gene: NA; abundance: NA; j_gene: TRBJ2-1; v_gene: TRBV5-4
CDR3aa: CASRGASGSPPYEQYF; CDR3nt: TGTGCCAGCAGAGGAGCTAGCGGGAGTCCTCCCTACGAGCAGTACTTC; d_gene: TRBD2; abundance: NA; j_gene: TRBJ2-7; v_gene: TRBV28
CDR3aa: CAWEAGGINEKLFF; CDR3nt: TGTGCCTGGGAAGCAGGGGGTATCAATGAAAAACTGTTTTTT; d_gene: TRBD1; abundance: NA; j_gene: TRBJ1-4; v_gene: TRBV30
CDR3aa: CASQPFKILAGAIGELFF; CDR3nt: TGTGCCAGCCAACCTTTCAAGATACTAGCGGGAGCGATCGGGGAGCTGTTTTTT; d_gene: TRBD2; abundance: NA; j_gene: TRBJ2-2; v_gene: TRBV5-5
CDR3aa: CASSPDWGSYNEQFF; CDR3nt: TGTGCCAGCAGCCCTGACTGGGGGTCCTACAATGAGCAGTTCTTC; d_gene: NA; abundance: NA; j_gene: TRBJ2-1; v_gene: TRBV28
CDR3aa: CASSIGTANTEAFF; CDR3nt: TGTGCCAGTAGTATAGGGACGGCGAACACTGAAGCTTTCTTT; d_gene: NA; abundance: NA; j_gene: TRBJ1-1; v_gene: TRBV19
CDR3aa: CASSARGDSSYEQYF; CDR3nt: TGTGCCAGCAGCGCGCGCGGGGACAGCTCCTACGAGCAGTACTTC; d_gene: NA; abundance: NA; j_gene: TRBJ2-7; v_gene: TRBV7-2
CDR3aa: CASSLLTGQGYGYTF; CDR3nt: TGTGCCAGCAGTCTGCTGACGGGACAGGGGTATGGCTACACCTTC; d_gene: TRBD1; abundance: NA; j_gene: TRBJ1-2; v_gene: TRBV28
CDR3aa: CASSLAGPYEQYF; CDR3nt: TGTGCCAGCAGCCTAGCGGGACCCTACGAGCAGTACTTC; d_gene: TRBD2; abundance: NA; j_gene: TRBJ2-7; v_gene: TRBV28
CDR3aa: CASSYSASGRGELFF; CDR3nt: TGTGCCAGCAGTTACTCGGCTAGCGGGAGAGGGGAGCTGTTTTTT; d_gene: TRBD2; abundance: NA; j_gene: TRBJ2-2; v_gene: TRBV6-5
CDR3aa: CASSQTMAGGNQPQHF; CDR3nt: TGCGCCAGCAGCCAAACTATGGCAGGGGGGAATCAGCCCCAGCATTTT; d_gene: TRBD1; abundance: NA; j_gene: TRBJ1-5; v_gene: TRBV4-3
CDR3aa: CASSFRTGPTGELFF; CDR3nt: TGCGCCAGCAGCTTCAGGACAGGGCCCACCGGGGAGCTGTTTTTT; d_gene: TRBD1; abundance: once; j_gene: TRBJ2-2; v_gene: TRBV4-1
CDR3aa: CASSPPFGGQGNTGELFF; CDR3nt: TGTGCCAGCAGCCCTCCCTTCGGAGGACAGGGGAACACCGGGGAGCTGTTTTTT; d_gene: TRBD1; abundance: NA; j_gene: TRBJ2-2; v_gene: TRBV11-2
CDR3aa: CASSPLFPLTGVSNQPQHF; CDR3nt: TGTGCCAGCAGTCCTCTCTTCCCCCTCACAGGGGTGAGCAATCAGCCCCAGCATTTT; d_gene: TRBD1; abundance: NA; j_gene: TRBJ1-5; v_gene: TRBV28
CDR3aa: CASSSHLALTNTGELFF; CDR3nt: TGTGCCAGCAGCTCCCACCTGGCGCTAACGAACACCGGGGAGCTGTTTTTT; d_gene: NA; abundance: NA; j_gene: TRBJ2-2; v_gene: TRBV7-9
CDR3aa: CASSPSGTVDLQETQYF; CDR3nt: TGTGCCAGCAGTCCGAGCGGGACCGTAGACCTCCAAGAGACCCAGTACTTC; d_gene: TRBD2; abundance: NA; j_gene: TRBJ2-5; v_gene: TRBV28
CDR3aa: CASSEARHRGLGNTIYF; CDR3nt: TGTGCCAGCAGTGAGGCGAGGCACAGGGGGCTAGGAAACACCATATATTTT; d_gene: TRBD1; abundance: once; j_gene: TRBJ1-3; v_gene: TRBV6-1
CDR3aa: CASSTRTVGANVLTF; CDR3nt: TGTGCCAGCAGCACTCGGACAGTTGGGGCCAACGTCCTGACTTTC; d_gene: NA; abundance: once; j_gene: TRBJ2-6; v_gene: TRBV7-9
CDR3aa: CASSYALRETQYF; CDR3nt: TGTGCCAGCAGTTACGCCCTTCGGGAGACCCAGTACTTC; d_gene: NA; abundance: NA; j_gene: TRBJ2-5; v_gene: TRBV6-5
CDR3aa: CASSVETSRETQYF; CDR3nt: TGTGCCAGCAGCGTAGAAACTAGCCGCGAGACCCAGTACTTC; d_gene: NA; abundance: NA; j_gene: TRBJ2-5; v_gene: TRBV9
CDR3aa: CASRRTSGYEQYF; CDR3nt: TGTGCCAGTAGGAGGACTAGCGGCTACGAGCAGTACTTC; d_gene: TRBD2; abundance: NA; j_gene: TRBJ2-7; v_gene: TRBV19
CDR3aa: CASSYSWEEDNEQFF; CDR3nt: TGTGCCAGCAGTTACTCGTGGGAGGAGGACAATGAGCAGTTCTTC; d_gene: NA; abundance: NA; j_gene: TRBJ2-1; v_gene: TRBV6-5
CDR3aa: CASSYRTGKGNQPQHF; CDR3nt: TGTGCCAGCAGCTACCGGACAGGGAAGGGCAATCAGCCCCAGCATTTT; d_gene: TRBD1; abundance: NA; j_gene: TRBJ1-5; v_gene: TRBV6-5
CDR3aa: CASSPLNPRQAGQPQHF; CDR3nt: TGTGCCAGCAGTCCCCTCAACCCCCGACAGGCTGGTCAGCCCCAGCATTTT; d_gene: NA; abundance: NA; j_gene: TRBJ1-5; v_gene: TRBV27
CDR3aa: CASSFSGRDEAFF; CDR3nt: TGTGCCAGCAGCTTTAGTGGCAGGGACGAAGCTTTCTTT; d_gene: NA; abundance: NA; j_gene: TRBJ1-1; v_gene: TRBV7-3
CDR3aa: CSAIEGYEQYF; CDR3nt: TGCAGTGCTATAGAAGGGTACGAGCAGTACTTC; d_gene: NA; abundance: NA; j_gene: TRBJ2-7; v_gene: TRBV20-1
CDR3aa: CASSTSYYNEQFF; CDR3nt: TGTGCCAGTAGTACGTCCTACTACAATGAGCAGTTCTTC; d_gene: NA; abundance: NA; j_gene: TRBJ2-1; v_gene: TRBV19
CDR3aa: CAGGEGGPSTDTQYF; CDR3nt: TGTGCCGGGGGTGAGGGAGGGCCTAGCACAGATACGCAGTATTTT; d_gene: TRBD2; abundance: NA; j_gene: TRBJ2-3; v_gene: TRBV28
CDR3aa: CASSWDANSQETQYF; CDR3nt: TGTGCCAGCAGCTGGGACGCCAACTCCCAAGAGACCCAGTACTTC; d_gene: NA; abundance: NA; j_gene: TRBJ2-5; v_gene: TRBV11-2